The rows below give T cell receptor beta chains drawn from one sample of a study of technical replicates of blood from several donors. Sequenced by immunoSEQ multiplex PCR; TCRdb stores in-frame clones only, minus some. The sample lists around 65,000 clones, over 70% seen once, with 4% to 5% in the top ten. Input material: PBMCs. Every receptor here comes from a human donor in good health. Some clones in this sample may be carry-over from other donors' samples. CDR3s include the opening cysteine and the closing phenylalanine or tryptophan. D genes are given only for firm matches. Expanded clones get a size class; other rows say once, few or many, or leave the size out.

j_gene	d_gene	v_gene	abundance	CDR3nt	CDR3aa
TRBJ1-5	.	TRBV6-1	.	TGTGCCAGCACTCTCCGGGGGACCCAGGTTCAGCCCCAGCATTTT	CASTLRGTQVQPQHF
TRBJ2-7	.	TRBV6-5	.	TGTGCCAGCAGTTCACCTAGCACCCGCGAGCAGTACTTC	CASSSPSTREQYF
TRBJ2-7	TRBD2	TRBV19	.	TGTGCCAGTAGTTCCCGGGGGAGGGCCAACGAGCAGTACTTC	CASSSRGRANEQYF
TRBJ2-3	TRBD1	TRBV5-1	.	TGCGCCAGCAGCCCGGGGACAGGGGGCGCAGATACGCAGTATTTT	CASSPGTGGADTQYF
TRBJ2-7	TRBD1	TRBV11-2	.	TGTGCCAGCAGCCTCCGGGACAGGGTTGGCGAGCAGTACTTC	CASSLRDRVGEQYF
TRBJ2-4	TRBD2	TRBV11-2	.	TGTGCCAGCAGCTCGACTAGCGGGGGATCCCTAGCCAAAAACATTCAGTACTTC	CASSSTSGGSLAKNIQYF
TRBJ2-2	.	TRBV6-5	.	TGTGCCAGCAGAGTAATCTATGAGGACGGGGAGCTGTTTTTT	CASRVIYEDGELFF
TRBJ1-2	.	TRBV2	.	TGTGCCAGCAGTGAAGGGCCAGGGAAGTCCTATGGCTACACCTTC	CASSEGPGKSYGYTF
TRBJ1-2	TRBD1	TRBV4-1	once	TGCGCCAGCAGCCAGGGGGACAGGGTCTATGGCTACACCTTC	CASSQGDRVYGYTF
TRBJ2-7	.	TRBV2	.	TGTGCCAGCAGTACCTTACAGGTCTTCTCCTACGAGCAGTACTTC	CASSTLQVFSYEQYF
TRBJ2-3	TRBD1	TRBV4-1	.	TGCGCCAGCAGCCAAGGACAGGGTTCAGATACGCAGTATTTT	CASSQGQGSDTQYF
TRBJ1-5	.	TRBV30	.	TGTGCCTGGAGCCTACAGGGCAATCAGCCCCAGCATTTT	CAWSLQGNQPQHF
TRBJ1-2	.	TRBV7-8	.	TGTGCCAGCAGCTCTCCCGGGGGAGGTTATGGCTACACCTTC	CASSSPGGGYGYTF
TRBJ1-2	.	TRBV7-9	.	TGTGCCAGCAGTGTGGGAGAAAACTATGGCTACACCTTC	CASSVGENYGYTF
TRBJ1-3	.	TRBV11-3	.	TGTGCCAGCACCCCTACGATATTGCGACAGAGGCTGGAAAACACCATATATTTT	CASTPTILRQRLENTIYF
TRBJ2-2	.	TRBV19	.	TGTGCCAGTAGTACCTACTTCGGACTCGCGAACACCGGGGAGCTGTTTTTT	CASSTYFGLANTGELFF